This T cell receptor beta chain was observed in a study of shared clonotypes between healthy human individuals. Study-level findings and limits: There were few donors, and this limited the genetic and exposure-history diversity represented.

This CDR3 comprises 13 residues. Germline lookup yields CDR1 SGHTA and CDR2 FQGNSA. Trimming cost V 5 bases and J 6 bases, with 10 bases left between them. The data were produced by immunoSEQ multiplex PCR, yet TCRdb's version contains in-frame clones alone and is incomplete. There are over a million clones in the sample; 60% to 80% occur only once, and around 1.5% lies in the top ten. Details on this clone: Its antigen is currently unknown.

This TCR was sampled from a man between 18 and 35 years old in good health. The genes are TRBV7-2 and TRBJ2-2; D is undetermined. Sample: memory CD4+ T cells sorted from blood. Regarding subset: CD45RA-negative fraction. The CDR3 DNA sequence: TGTGCCAGCAGCCCTCCAAGTGCCGGGGAGCTGTTTTTT. It is translated as CASSPPSAGELFF.